This T cell receptor (beta chain) appears in the sequencing data of a study of regulatory T cells in long-lasting Graves disease (dated by TCRdb to about 2021). Looking at the study overall: Newly diagnosed Graves' disease patients had taken antithyroid drugs for less than 3 months. The study took place in China and was registered as a clinical trial. TCR sequencing covered about 13 persistent and roughly 20 newly diagnosed Graves' disease patients, some 33 samples in total. This study used TCR sequencing and RNA sequencing of peripheral blood to compare persistent Graves' disease patients against newly diagnosed Graves' disease patients.

In the paper's terms, the time point label means: newly diagnosed GD, antithyroid drugs for less than 3 months. RNA was extracted from PBMCs in TRIzol for both TCR sequencing and RNA sequencing. The diagnosis of Graves' disease followed American Thyroid Association guidelines. The patients came from an endocrinology department in Xi'an, China. Each patient gave approximately 10 milliliters of peripheral blood, collected in an EDTA anticoagulant tube. Ficoll Paque Plus density gradient separation was used to isolate PBMCs, and no further T cell sorting was performed. An Agilent 2100 Bioanalyzer and agarose gel were used to assess RNA quality, and a NanoDrop 2000 was used to measure RNA concentration. Turning to this clonotype: There is no known antigen for this receptor. Qualities for individual bases were not recorded, and no much larger clone is one base off.

The library came from multiplex PCR. Reads for this sample came from an Illumina HiSeq 4000. TCR beta libraries were built with iRepertoire HTBI primers and Arm-PCR amplification of CDR3 regions. Before sequencing, the PCR products underwent gel purification. As for the authors' bioinformatics: A total of fewer than 70 TRBV and more than twelve TRBJ segments were identified across samples and were used for gene usage analysis of CDR3 amino acid clonotypes. COPE and FqMerger were used to merge filtered high-quality paired reads into contigs. BLAST was used to align contigs to IMGT TRBV, TRBD and TRBJ reference genes, with CDR3 defined following IMGT. Clonotypes above 0.1% frequency were classified as highly expanded clones. Shannon entropy served as the measure of repertoire diversity, while the Gini coefficient captured V-J evenness. A clonotype found in more than one individual was treated as public. TCRdb redid the processing of the public reads, applying fastp at Q25 and MiXCR, and retained in-frame beta chains. Rows matching on CDR3 protein sequence are summarized as one entry with the most common DNA and genes. The V and J calls reflect TCRdb's pipeline rather than the authors' work. The sample table holds about 450,000 distinct CDR3 sequences, of which 14% were seen once. The ten top clones hold over 15% of the sample.

The research as a whole found: More public clonotypes were shared among persistent patients (roughly 2,700) than among newly diagnosed patients (966). Preferential use of TRBV28, TRBJ1-2 and TRBJ2-5 was observed in persistent disease, whereas TRBV20-1 and TRBJ2-1 were favored in newly diagnosed disease. Compared with newly diagnosed patients, persistent Graves' disease patients had lower TCR Shannon entropy and fewer highly expanded clones, which suggests clonal expansion. Only the TCR beta chain was sequenced and analyzed. The small sample size was acknowledged by the authors as a limitation that may reduce accuracy. The study examined only peripheral blood because the primary lesion, thyroid tissue, could not be accessed.

After removal of 7 bases from V and 0 bases from J, the junction retains 11 bases not matched to a gene. Spanning cysteine to phenylalanine, the CDR3 consists of 17 amino acids. The only DNA kept is the CDR3, 51 bases in frame from the first base. CDR1 is given as MDHEN and CDR2 as SYDVKM, both from the germline V gene. The same sample was also used in a study of T cells in Graves' hyperthyroidism and ophthalmopathy. As the second paper documents: A patient counted as having stable Graves' hyperthyroidism if no progression to ophthalmopathy occurred over 18 months of follow-up. The hyperthyroidism patients were between 18 and 65 years old and newly diagnosed, with a disease duration of less than 2 months. Any patient with an uncontrolled infection, another autoimmune disease, pregnancy or lactation was excluded. Clinical symptoms, serum thyroxine and TRAb, thyroid ultrasound, and orbital computed tomography formed the basis for the diagnoses. The first round of RT-PCR for the TCR CDR3 was performed with the HTBI primer set and the Qiagen OneStep RT-PCR kit. Blood samples also contained most of the expanded thyroid clonotypes (frequency above 0.001), which suggests that blood repertoires may reflect thyroid immune responses. Ophthalmopathy was separated from stable hyperthyroidism by a 13 V-J signature model, with approximately 90% sensitivity and about 81% specificity obtained in cross-validation and 80%/75% obtained in testing. During validation, the model predicted progression to ophthalmopathy a median of roughly 7.1 months ahead of onset, with approximately 71% sensitivity and 72.22% specificity. TCR V-J signatures able to tell the groups apart were searched for in a discovery cohort of about a hundred patients, of whom around 42 had Graves' ophthalmopathy and 55 to 60 had stable Graves' hyperthyroidism. Prospective prediction of ophthalmopathy was tested in an independent validation cohort of 18 hyperthyroidism patients and some 17 patients who later progressed to ophthalmopathy. The roughly 90 discovery patients were divided at random into training and test sets in a 7:3 ratio. In addition, the study compared T-cell repertoires in thyroid tissue and in blood from several Graves' hyperthyroidism patients. After sampling, hyperthyroidism patients received methimazole starting at 30 mg daily, and ophthalmopathy patients received high-dose intravenous methylprednisolone. The libraries were constructed in a second round of multiplex PCR and then size-selected and purified. Paired-end sequencing of the libraries was performed with 100 bp reads on an Illumina HiSeq2000. SOAPnuke was used to process the raw data, removing reads that contained adapters or uncalled bases, had a mean Phred below 15, or lacked an exact match to the constant primer or identifier. COPE v1.2.5 was used to merge high-quality paired reads, and clonotypes were defined as unique nucleotide sequences. Clonotypes were aligned to IMGT TRBV, TRBD and TRBJ reference segments using MiTCR v1.1. Only V-J combinations with frequency above 0.0001, covering about 99% of repertoires, were analysed. The TCS score was defined as the ratio of F50 (clonal expansion) to E x V (chaos), calculated using BLOSUM62-based TCRdist between CDR3 peptides within each V-J. Welch's t-statistics and random forest reduced 500 to 650 V-J features to about 12, which were used in a naive Bayes classifier (R e1071). Sample size was not statistically predetermined, and blinding of investigators to group allocation was not performed. The paper reports TCR Vbeta CDR3 sequencing of some 140 peripheral blood samples: under 45 ophthalmopathy, approximately 74 hyperthyroidism and around 17 progressor patients.

This TCR was recovered from a woman between 45 and 60 years old with Graves disease. Donor details come from another sample of the same person, matched by shared clones. The sequencing used peripheral blood mononuclear cells (PBMCs), collected at new diagnosis, from a patient treated with antithyroid drugs. The V gene is TRBV28 and the J gene is TRBJ1-3, with TRBD1 matching 8 junction bases. Here the CDR3 is given as CASTLGDRGFSGNTIYF. The nucleotide sequence reads as follows: TGTGCCAGCACCTTAGGTGACAGGGGCTTCTCTGGAAACACCATATATTTT.